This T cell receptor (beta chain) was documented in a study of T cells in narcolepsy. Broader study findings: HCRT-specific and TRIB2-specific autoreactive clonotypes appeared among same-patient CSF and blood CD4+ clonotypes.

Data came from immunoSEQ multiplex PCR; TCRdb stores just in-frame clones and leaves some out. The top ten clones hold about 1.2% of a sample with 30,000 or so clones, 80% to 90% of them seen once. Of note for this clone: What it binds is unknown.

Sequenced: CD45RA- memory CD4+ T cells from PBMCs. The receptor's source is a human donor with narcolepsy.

The chain's CDR3 is CATSRDRREDEKLFF. The CDR3 DNA reads TGTGCCACCAGCAGAGATCGGAGGGAAGATGAAAAACTGTTTTTT. V gene TRBV15 combines with J gene TRBJ1-4; D not resolved. The germline V and J ends were trimmed by 0 bases and 6 bases, with 11 bases remaining between them. This CDR3 has 15 residues. From germline, CDR1 is LNHNV and CDR2 YYDKDF (reference sequence). Combining the CDR3 with reference TRBV15 and TRBJ1-4 gives the whole variable domain DAMVIQNPRYQVTQFGKPVTLSCSQTLNHNVMYWYQQKSSQAPKLLFHYYDKDFNNEADTPDNFQSRRPNTSFCFLDIRSPGLGDTAMYLCATSRDRREDEKLFFGSGTQLSVL.